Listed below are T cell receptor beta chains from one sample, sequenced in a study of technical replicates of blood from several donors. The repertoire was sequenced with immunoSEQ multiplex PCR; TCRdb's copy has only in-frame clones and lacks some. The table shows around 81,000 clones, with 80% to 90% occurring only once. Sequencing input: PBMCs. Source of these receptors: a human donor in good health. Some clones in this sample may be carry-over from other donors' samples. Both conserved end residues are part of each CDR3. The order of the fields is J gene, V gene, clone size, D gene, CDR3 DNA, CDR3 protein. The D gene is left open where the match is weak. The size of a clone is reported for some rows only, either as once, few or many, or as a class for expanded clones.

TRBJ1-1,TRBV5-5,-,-,TGTGCCAGCAGCTCCGGGGGTGAAGTGGCTTTCTTT,CASSSGGEVAFF
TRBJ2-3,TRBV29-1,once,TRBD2,TGCAGCGGGGGAGGCGGGAGGGCCGCAGATACGCAGTATTTT,CSGGGGRAADTQYF
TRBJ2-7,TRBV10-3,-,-,TGTGCCATCAGTCAGACTAGTATCGACGAGCAGTACTTC,CAISQTSIDEQYF
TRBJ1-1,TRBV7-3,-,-,TGTGCCAGCAGTTTCGGACAGCGAACTGAAGCTTTCTTT,CASSFGQRTEAFF
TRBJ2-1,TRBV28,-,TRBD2,TGTGCCAGCAGTTCCCCGGGACTAGCGGGAGACAATGAGCAGTTCTTC,CASSSPGLAGDNEQFF
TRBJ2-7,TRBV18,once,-,TGTGCCAGCTCACCACCGGAGAGGCCGCCCGGGGACGAGCAGTACTTC,CASSPPERPPGDEQYF
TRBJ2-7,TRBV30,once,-,TGTGCCTCGACTTGGCGGCCCTCCTACGAGCAGTACTTC,CASTWRPSYEQYF
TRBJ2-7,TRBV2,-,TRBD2,TGTGCCAGCAGTTTCTTTGGGACTAGCGGGAGCGGGGAGCAGTACTTC,CASSFFGTSGSGEQYF
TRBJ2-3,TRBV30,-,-,TGTGCCTGGAGTACAGGTACTAGCACAGATACGCAGTATTTT,CAWSTGTSTDTQYF
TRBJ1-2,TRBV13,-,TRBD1,TGTGCCAGCAGCTTTGTAGGGGGCGAAGGCTACACCTTC,CASSFVGGEGYTF
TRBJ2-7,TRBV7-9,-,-,TGTGCCAGCAGCCCCCGGGACTGGGGTCGCGAGCAGTACTTC,CASSPRDWGREQYF
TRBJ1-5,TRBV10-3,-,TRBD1,TGTGCCATCGCGGGGGACAGGGACGGTCAGCCCCAGCATTTT,CAIAGDRDGQPQHF
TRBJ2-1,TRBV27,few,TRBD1,TGTGCCAGCAGATTGTCGGGACAGCTTAACAATGAGCAGTTCTTC,CASRLSGQLNNEQFF
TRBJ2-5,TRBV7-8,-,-,TGTGCCAGCAGCTTTAGGGGGAATCAAGAGACCCAGTACTTC,CASSFRGNQETQYF
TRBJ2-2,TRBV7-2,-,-,TGTGCCAGCAGCCTCGGACAAAACACCGGGGAGCTGTTTTTT,CASSLGQNTGELFF
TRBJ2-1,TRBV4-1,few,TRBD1,TGCGCCAGCAGCCAAGGACAGGGGCCCTACAATGAGCAGTTCTTC,CASSQGQGPYNEQFF
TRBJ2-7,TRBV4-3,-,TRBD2,TGCGCCAGCAGCCAAGGGGCTAGCGGGTACGAGCAGTACTTC,CASSQGASGYEQYF
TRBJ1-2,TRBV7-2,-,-,TGTGCCAGCAGCTTAGCCGGGGGAAGGACTAACTATGGCTACACCTTC,CASSLAGGRTNYGYTF
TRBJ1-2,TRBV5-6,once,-,TGTGCCAGCAGCTTGGCCGGGGGTAATGTGGGCTACACCTTC,CASSLAGGNVGYTF
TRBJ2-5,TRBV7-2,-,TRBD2,TGTGCCAGCAGCTTAGCGATACATAGCGGGGGGGAGGAAGAGACCCAGTACTTC,CASSLAIHSGGEEETQYF
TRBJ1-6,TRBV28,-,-,TGTGCCAGCTCAATCTCCTATAATTCACCCCTCCACTTT,CASSISYNSPLHF
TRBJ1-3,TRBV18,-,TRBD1,TGTGCCAGCTCACCAGGACAGGTGCTCTCTGGAAACACCATATATTTT,CASSPGQVLSGNTIYF
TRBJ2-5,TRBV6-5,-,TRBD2,TGTGCCAGCAGTTACGAGACTAGCGGGCCCCAAGAGACCCAGTACTTC,CASSYETSGPQETQYF
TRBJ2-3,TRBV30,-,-,TGTGCCTGGAGGCGGGAAATGAGCACAGATACGCAGTATTTT,CAWRREMSTDTQYF
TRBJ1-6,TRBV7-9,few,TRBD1,TGTGCCAGCAGCCTGAGGGACAGTTCACCCCTCCACTTT,CASSLRDSSPLHF
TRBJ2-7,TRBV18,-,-,TGTGCCAGCTCACCGAGCGGGCAATCCGCCTACGAGCAGTACTTC,CASSPSGQSAYEQYF
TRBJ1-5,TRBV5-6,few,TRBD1,TGTGCCAGCAGCTTGGGTTGGACAGGGGTTCAGCCCCAGCATTTT,CASSLGWTGVQPQHF
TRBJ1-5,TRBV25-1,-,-,TGTGCCAGCAGCAGGGTTCGAAATCAGCCCCAGCATTTT,CASSRVRNQPQHF
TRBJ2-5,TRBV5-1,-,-,TGCGCCAGCAGCTTGGGGCAGGGTAACCAAGAGACCCAGTACTTC,CASSLGQGNQETQYF
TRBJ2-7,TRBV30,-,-,TGTGCCTGGAGACCCCGGGGTTCTCCTAAGGAGCAGTACTTC,CAWRPRGSPKEQYF
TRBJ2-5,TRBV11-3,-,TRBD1,TGTGCCAGCAGCGCCGGGACAGGGAGTGAGACCCAGTACTTC,CASSAGTGSETQYF
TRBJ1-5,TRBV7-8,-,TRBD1,TGTGCCAGCAGCTTATACAGGGGGCGAAATCAGCCCCAGCATTTT,CASSLYRGRNQPQHF
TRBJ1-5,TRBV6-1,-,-,TGTGCCAGCTGGTCGGGTTATGTGAACAATCAGCCCCAGCATTTT,CASWSGYVNNQPQHF
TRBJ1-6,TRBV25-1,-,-,TGTGCCAGCAGTGAAATCGAGAGGCTCCCCCTCCACTTT,CASSEIERLPLHF
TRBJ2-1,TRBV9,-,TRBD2,TGTGCCAGCAGCGTAGAAGGGGCGGCTTGGCGGGGGTTTAGAAATGAGCAGTTCTTC,CASSVEGAAWRGFRNEQFF
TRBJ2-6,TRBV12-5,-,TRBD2,TGTGCTGACCAGGGTCGGGGGGACTCTGGGGCCAACGTCCTGACTTTC,CADQGRGDSGANVLTF
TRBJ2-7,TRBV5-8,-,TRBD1,TGTGCCAGCAGCATTAAGGGGGCCCCTGGTTCCTACGAGCAGTACTTC,CASSIKGAPGSYEQYF